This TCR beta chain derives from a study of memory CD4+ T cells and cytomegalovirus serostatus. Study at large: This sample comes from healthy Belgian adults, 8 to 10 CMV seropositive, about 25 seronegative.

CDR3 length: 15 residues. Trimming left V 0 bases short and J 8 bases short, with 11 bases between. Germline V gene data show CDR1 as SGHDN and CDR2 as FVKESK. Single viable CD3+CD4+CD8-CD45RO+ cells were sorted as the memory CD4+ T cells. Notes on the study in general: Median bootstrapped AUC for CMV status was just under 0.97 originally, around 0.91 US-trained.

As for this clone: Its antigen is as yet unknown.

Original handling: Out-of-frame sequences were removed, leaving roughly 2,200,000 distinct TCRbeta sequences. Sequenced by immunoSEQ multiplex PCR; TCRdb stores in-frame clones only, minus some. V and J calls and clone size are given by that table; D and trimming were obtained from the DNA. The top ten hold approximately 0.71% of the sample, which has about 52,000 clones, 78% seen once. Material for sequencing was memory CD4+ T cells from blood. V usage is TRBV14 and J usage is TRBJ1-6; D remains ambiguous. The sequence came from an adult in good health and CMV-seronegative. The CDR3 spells CASSQDRREDSPLHF. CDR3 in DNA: TGTGCCAGCAGCCAAGATCGGAGGGAGGATTCACCCCTCCACTTT.